This T cell receptor beta chain came from a study of graft-versus-host responses after intestinal transplantation. Study-wide background: All recipients were transplanted with multivisceral, liver-intestinal, or isolated intestinal grafts.

CDR1 and CDR2 (germline): MDHEN, SYDVKM. CDR3 length equals 17 residues. Trimming took 5 bases from V and 3 from J, leaving 23 bases between them. To note about this clone: The antigen remains unidentified.

Only in-frame clones appear in the TCRdb table, and some are missing; sequencing was by immunoSEQ multiplex PCR. The data contain roughly 100,000 clones, about 90% of them singletons. Sequences were derived from unstimulated CD4+ T cells sorted from spleen or lymph node cells, sampled before intestinal transplant. The V and J genes are TRBV28 and TRBJ2-7, with TRBD1 as a possible D gene (5 bases). This receptor was taken from a human donor who received an intestinal transplant. The CDR3 protein is CASSTLSVGRKRYEQYF. The DNA for the CDR3 is TGTGCCAGCAGTACCCTCAGCGTGGGGCGTAAACGCTACGAGCAGTACTTC.